This T cell receptor (beta chain) was obtained from a study of blood T cell repertoires in COVID-19. Study background: Nucleic acid was either cDNA or gDNA, and it came from T cells, B-cell-depleted T cells, or PBMCs.

Participants came from roughly 23 US areas, aged roughly 18 to 95 years. V was clipped by 2 bases and J by 3 bases; unmatched bases: 9. CDR3 length equals 16 residues. CDR1 is SGHAT and CDR2 is FQNNGV in the germline V gene. In the source study's methods: It was from reference gene primer amplification that nucleated cell counts were estimated. Method: immunoSEQ multiplex PCR; TCRdb's copy keeps in-frame clones and lacks some. V, J and clone size reflect that table, while D and trimming were determined from the DNA. The table has roughly 250,000 clones, 70% to 90% seen once; the top ten hold roughly 3.3%. In its sample, this clone was seen a few times.

This chain joins TRBV11-2 and TRBJ2-7, with 8 bases that match TRBD2. Specimen: PBMCs or T cells enriched from blood (not recorded which). The clonotype was recovered from a woman in her forties with acute COVID-19. DNA for the CDR3: TGTGCCAGCAGCTTAACCCTGGGACTAGGTGACTACGAGCAGTACTTC. Encoded protein: CASSLTLGLGDYEQYF.